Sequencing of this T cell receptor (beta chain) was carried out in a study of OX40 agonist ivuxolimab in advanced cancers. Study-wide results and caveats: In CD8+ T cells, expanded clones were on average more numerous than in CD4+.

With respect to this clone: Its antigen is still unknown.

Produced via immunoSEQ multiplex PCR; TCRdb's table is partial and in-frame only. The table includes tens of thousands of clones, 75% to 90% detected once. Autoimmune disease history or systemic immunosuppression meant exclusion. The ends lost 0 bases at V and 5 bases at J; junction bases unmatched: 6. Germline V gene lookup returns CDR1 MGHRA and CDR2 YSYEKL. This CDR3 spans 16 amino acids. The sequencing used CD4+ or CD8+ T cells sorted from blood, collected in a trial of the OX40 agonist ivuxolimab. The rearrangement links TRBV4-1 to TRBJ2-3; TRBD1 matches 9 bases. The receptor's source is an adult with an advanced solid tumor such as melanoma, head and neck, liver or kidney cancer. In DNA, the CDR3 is TGCGCCAGCAGCCAAGAGGTGGGACAGGGTTTAGATACGCAGTATTTT. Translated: CASSQEVGQGLDTQYF.